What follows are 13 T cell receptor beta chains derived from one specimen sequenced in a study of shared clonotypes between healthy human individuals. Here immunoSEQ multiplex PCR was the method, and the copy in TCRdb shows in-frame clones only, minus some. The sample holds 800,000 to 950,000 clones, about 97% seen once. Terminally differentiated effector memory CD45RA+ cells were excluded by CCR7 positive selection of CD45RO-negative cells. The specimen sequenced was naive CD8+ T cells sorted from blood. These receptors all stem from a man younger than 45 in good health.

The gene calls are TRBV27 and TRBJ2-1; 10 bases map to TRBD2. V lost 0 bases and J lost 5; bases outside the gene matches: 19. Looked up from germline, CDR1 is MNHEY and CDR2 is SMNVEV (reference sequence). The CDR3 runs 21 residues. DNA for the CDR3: TGTGCCAGCAGTTTATCGCCTCCGCCTGACTGGGTAGCGGGAGGACACAATGAGCAGTTCTTC. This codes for CASSLSPPPDWVAGGHNEQFF.

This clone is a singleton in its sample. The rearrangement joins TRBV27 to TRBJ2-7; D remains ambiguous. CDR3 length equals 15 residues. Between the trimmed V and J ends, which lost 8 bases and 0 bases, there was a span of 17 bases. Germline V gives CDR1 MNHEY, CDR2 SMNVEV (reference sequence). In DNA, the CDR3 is TGTGCCAGCCGGAGCCGGGCAGCCCCCTCCTACGAGCAGTACTTC. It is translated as CASRSRAAPSYEQYF.

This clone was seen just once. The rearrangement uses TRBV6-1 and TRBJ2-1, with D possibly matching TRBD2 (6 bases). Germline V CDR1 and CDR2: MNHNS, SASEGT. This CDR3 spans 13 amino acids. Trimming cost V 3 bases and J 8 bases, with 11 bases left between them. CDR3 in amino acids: CASSEGRSYEQFF. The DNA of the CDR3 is TGTGCCAGCAGTGAGGGGAGGTCCTATGAGCAGTTCTTC.

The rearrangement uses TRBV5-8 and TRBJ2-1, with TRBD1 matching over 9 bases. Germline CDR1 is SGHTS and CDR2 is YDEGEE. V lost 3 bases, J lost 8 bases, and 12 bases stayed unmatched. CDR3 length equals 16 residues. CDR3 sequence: CASSWVSGQGKDEQFF. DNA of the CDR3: TGTGCCAGCAGCTGGGTTTCGGGACAGGGTAAGGATGAGCAGTTCTTC.

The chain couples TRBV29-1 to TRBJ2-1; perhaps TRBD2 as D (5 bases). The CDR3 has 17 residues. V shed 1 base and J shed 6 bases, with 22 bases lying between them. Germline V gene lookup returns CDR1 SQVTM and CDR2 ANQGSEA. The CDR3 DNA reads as TGCAGCGTTGAAGCCCGTCCTAGCTCCTACTCGGTCAATGAGCAGTTCTTC. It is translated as CSVEARPSSYSVNEQFF.

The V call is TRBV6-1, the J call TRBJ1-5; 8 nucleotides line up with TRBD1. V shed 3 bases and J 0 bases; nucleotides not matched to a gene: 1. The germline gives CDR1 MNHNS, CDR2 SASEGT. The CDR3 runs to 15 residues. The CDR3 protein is CASSDRGHSNQPQHF. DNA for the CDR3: TGTGCCAGCAGTGACAGGGGGCATAGCAATCAGCCCCAGCATTTT.

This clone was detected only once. In DNA, the CDR3 is TGTGCCAGCAGCTTACTAGCGGGTTTCGATGAGCAGTTCTTC. It yields the protein CASSLLAGFDEQFF. The chain couples TRBV7-2 to TRBJ2-1; TRBD2 agrees at 8 bases. In germline, CDR1 is SGHTA, CDR2 FQGNSA. The CDR3 runs 14 residues. V dropped 2 bases and J dropped 8; count of bases not matched to a gene: 5.

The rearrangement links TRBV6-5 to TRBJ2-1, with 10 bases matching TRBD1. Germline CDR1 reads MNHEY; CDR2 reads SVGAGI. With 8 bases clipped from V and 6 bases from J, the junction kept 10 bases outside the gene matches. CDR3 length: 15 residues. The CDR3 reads CASGLPGTGVNEQFF. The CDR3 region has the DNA TGTGCCAGCGGCCTCCCGGGGACAGGGGTCAATGAGCAGTTCTTC.

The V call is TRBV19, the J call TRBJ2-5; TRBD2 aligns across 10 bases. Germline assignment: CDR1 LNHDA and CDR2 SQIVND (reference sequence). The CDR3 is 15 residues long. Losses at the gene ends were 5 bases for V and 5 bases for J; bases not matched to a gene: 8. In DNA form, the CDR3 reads TGTGCCAGTAGTGAGCTAGCGGGAGTCCTTGAGACCCAGTACTTC. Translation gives CASSELAGVLETQYF. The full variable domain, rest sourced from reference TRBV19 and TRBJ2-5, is DGGITQSPKYLFRKEGQNVTLSCEQNLNHDAMYWYRQDPGQGLRLIYYSQIVNDFQKGDIAEGYSVSREKKESFPLTVTSAQKNPTAFYLCASSELAGVLETQYFGPGTRLLVL.

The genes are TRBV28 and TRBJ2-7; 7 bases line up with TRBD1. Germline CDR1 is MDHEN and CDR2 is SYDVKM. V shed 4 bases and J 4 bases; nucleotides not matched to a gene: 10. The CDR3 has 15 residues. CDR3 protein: CASSSLMDRRYEQYF. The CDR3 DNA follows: TGTGCCAGCAGTTCCCTTATGGACAGGCGATACGAGCAGTACTTC. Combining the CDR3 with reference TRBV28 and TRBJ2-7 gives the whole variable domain DVKVTQSSRYLVKRTGEKVFLECVQDMDHENMFWYRQDPGLGLRLIYFSYDVKMKEKGDIPEGYSVSREKKERFSLILESASTNQTSMYLCASSSLMDRRYEQYFGPGTRLTVT.

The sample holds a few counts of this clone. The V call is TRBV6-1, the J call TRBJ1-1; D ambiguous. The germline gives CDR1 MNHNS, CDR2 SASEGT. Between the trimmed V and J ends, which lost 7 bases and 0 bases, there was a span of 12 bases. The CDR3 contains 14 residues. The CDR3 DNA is TGTGCCAGCACGGCTTGGCATATGAACACTGAAGCTTTCTTT. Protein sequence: CASTAWHMNTEAFF.

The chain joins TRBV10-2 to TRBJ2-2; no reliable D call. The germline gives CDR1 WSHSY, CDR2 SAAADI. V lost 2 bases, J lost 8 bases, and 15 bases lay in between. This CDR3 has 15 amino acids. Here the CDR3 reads CASSEPQKGIGELFF. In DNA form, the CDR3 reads TGCGCCAGCAGTGAGCCACAAAAGGGCATTGGGGAGCTGTTTTTT.

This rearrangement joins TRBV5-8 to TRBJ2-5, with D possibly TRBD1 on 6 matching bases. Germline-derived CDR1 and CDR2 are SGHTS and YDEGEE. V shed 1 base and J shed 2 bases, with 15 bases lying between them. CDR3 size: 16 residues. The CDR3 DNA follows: TGTGCCAGCAGCTTGCCCCAACCGGACAGTCAAGAGACCCAGTACTTC. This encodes CASSLPQPDSQETQYF.